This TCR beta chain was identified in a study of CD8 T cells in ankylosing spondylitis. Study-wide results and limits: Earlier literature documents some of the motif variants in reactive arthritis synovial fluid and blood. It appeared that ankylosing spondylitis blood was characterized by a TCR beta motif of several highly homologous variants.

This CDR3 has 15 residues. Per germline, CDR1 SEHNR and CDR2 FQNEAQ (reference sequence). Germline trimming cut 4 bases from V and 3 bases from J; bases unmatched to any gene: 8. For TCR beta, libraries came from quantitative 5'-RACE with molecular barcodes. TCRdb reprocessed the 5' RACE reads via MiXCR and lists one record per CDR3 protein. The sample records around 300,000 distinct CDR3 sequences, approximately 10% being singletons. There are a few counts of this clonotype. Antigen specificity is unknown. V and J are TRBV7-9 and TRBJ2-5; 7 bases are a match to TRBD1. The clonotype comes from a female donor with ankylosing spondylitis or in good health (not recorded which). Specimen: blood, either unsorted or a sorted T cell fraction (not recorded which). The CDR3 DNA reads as TGTGCCAGCAGCTCGACTATGACAGGGAAAGAGACCCAGTACTTC. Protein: CASSSTMTGKETQYF. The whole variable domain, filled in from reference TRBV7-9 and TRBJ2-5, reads DTGVSQNPRHKITKRGQNVTFRCDPISEHNRLYWYRQTLGQGPEFLTYFQNEAQLEKSRLLSDRFSAERPKGSFSTLEIQRTEQGDSAMYLCASSSTMTGKETQYFGPGTRLLVL.